A single sample is the source of the 2 T cell receptor beta chains below, sequenced in a study of a mutant IDH1 vaccine in newly diagnosed glioma (dated by TCRdb to the early 2020s). No antigens are known for them. The time point label on this specimen signifies: week 11, during vaccination. A 20-mer mutant IDH1 peptide at 300 micrograms in Montanide made up each vaccine dose, which was injected subcutaneously together with topical imiquimod. The library relied on the immunoSEQ multiplex PCR assay. Entries here come from immuneACCESS through TCRdb and include only in-frame sequences with V and J called. Some clones fail to appear in such tables; in the studies checked, an unresolved V gene covers under half of the shortfall, and the cause of the remainder is unknown. The sample includes tens of thousands of clones, with over 75% observed a single time. Approximately 9.1% of the sample goes to the ten largest clones.

The sequences come from PBMCs, collected from a glioma patient whose treatment included an IDH1 peptide vaccine. These receptors all come from a woman between 18 and 29 years old with glioma.

This chain links TRBV27 with TRBJ2-7; possible D gene TRBD1, 6 bases. CDR1 and CDR2 (germline): MNHEY, SMNVEV (reference sequence). This CDR3 is 14 amino acids long. The V end was cut by 2 bases, the J end by 3 bases, with 11 bases between. The CDR3 protein is CASSLMGQGYEQYF. Here the CDR3 DNA reads TGTGCCAGCAGTTTAATGGGACAAGGCTACGAGCAGTACTTC.

The gene calls are TRBV7-2 and TRBJ2-3; D not certain. The germline V gene encodes CDR1 SGHTA and CDR2 FQGNSA. This CDR3 is built from 14 residues. V lost 6 bases and J 5 bases, leaving 15 bases between the germline ends. The CDR3, as DNA: TGTGCCAGCAGTGTACCGCCTAGTCGAGATACGCAGTATTTT. This encodes CASSVPPSRDTQYF. The full variable domain, with the rest looked up from reference TRBV7-2 and TRBJ2-3, is GAGVSQSPSNKVTEKGKDVELRCDPISGHTALYWYRQSLGQGLEFLIYFQGNSAPDKSGLPSDRFSAERTGGSVSTLTIQRTQQEDSAVYLCASSVPPSRDTQYFGPGTRLTVL.